Below, one T cell receptor beta chain is given with its context. Antigen: not known. The data derive from a study of T cell responses to AZD1222 COVID-19 vaccine. Study in general: Combined were second doses at about 4 or about 12 weeks.

Sequencing used immunoSEQ multiplex PCR; TCRdb keeps in-frame clones, though not all of them. The sample carries some 140,000 clones, approximately 90% recorded once. V gave up 2 bases and J gave up 7 bases, with 22 bases separating them. Germline loops: CDR1 SGHTA, CDR2 FQGNSA. The CDR3 runs 17 residues. Findings and caveats of the study: No day 14 peak samples; only post-peak repertoires were characterized. Clonal diversity was possibly underestimated, and the donors were mostly white British, with more females.

The rearrangement joins TRBV7-2 to TRBJ2-3; the D gene is possibly TRBD2 (6 bases). Sequencing used peripheral blood, obtained on day 0 of AZD1222 vaccination. The origin of this receptor is an adult in good health. The CDR3 region has the DNA TGTGCCAGCAGCTTAAGGGGTGTGACGGGGGTGCAAAATACGCAGTATTTT. Protein product: CASSLRGVTGVQNTQYF.